The clone carrying this TCR beta chain turned up a few times. Antigen: not known. The sample belongs to a study of cytomegalovirus exposure and HLA in healthy donors. Findings of the study overall: When analyzed later, a missense DCLRE1C variant was found to be linked to TCR beta V- and J-gene trimming. Prior analysis indicated that the majority of TCR beta V segments exhibited productivity approximately 87% or approximately 30% of the time. The study designated over 150 TCR beta chains cytomegalovirus-associated.

Both 60 Vbeta primers and 13 Jbeta primers went into the PCR. Clones were read by immunoSEQ multiplex PCR, and TCRdb kept only the in-frame ones, dropping some. The sample has about 150,000 clones, roughly 77% seen once. There are 15 residues in the CDR3. Trimming took off 5 bases at V and 4 bases at J, with 17 bases between the two ends. The germline gives CDR1 MNHNY, CDR2 SVGAGI (reference sequence). Sequenced: PBMCs. The rearrangement joins TRBV6-6 to TRBJ1-1; tentative D call: TRBD1 (5 bases). The sequence came from a human donor in good health. The CDR3 DNA is TGTGCCAGCAGTGGAGGGACCCGGTCGGGCACTGAAGCTTTCTTT. Amino acid sequence: CASSGGTRSGTEAFF.